These 30 T cell receptor beta chains were sequenced from one sample in a study of blood T cell repertoires in COVID-19. Clones were read by immunoSEQ multiplex PCR, and TCRdb kept only the in-frame ones, dropping some. The table lists more than 200,000 clones, 65% to 90% of them singletons. Sequenced sample: PBMCs or T cells enriched from blood (not recorded which). The receptors were gathered from a man between 40 and 49 years old who had recovered from COVID-19.

The gene calls are TRBV6-4 and TRBJ1-5, with 7 bases matching TRBD1. The CDR3 spans 16 residues. Germline V gene data show CDR1 as MRHNA and CDR2 as SNTAGT. The junction had 6 bases not matched to a gene; V was cut back by 0 bases and J by 4 bases. The CDR3: CASSDSPGGFNQPQHF. The DNA of the CDR3 is TGTGCCAGCAGTGACTCGCCAGGGGGATTTAATCAGCCCCAGCATTTT.

This rearrangement joins TRBV6-5 to TRBJ1-6, with TRBD1 matching over 8 bases. From germline, CDR1 is MNHEY and CDR2 SVGAGI. Losses at the gene ends were 0 bases for V and 10 bases for J; bases not matched to a gene: 5. This CDR3 region has 15 residues. The CDR3 reads CASSYSRTGTSPLHF. The CDR3 DNA follows: TGTGCCAGCAGTTACTCGCGGACAGGGACCTCACCCCTCCACTTT.

V gene TRBV19 combines with J gene TRBJ1-2; D gene uncertain. V dropped 5 bases and J dropped 4 bases, with 8 bases sitting between them. The CDR3 runs 12 residues. CDR1 and CDR2 (germline): LNHDA, SQIVND (reference sequence). Here the CDR3 reads CASSGESYGYTF. CDR3 DNA sequence: TGTGCCAGTAGTGGAGAGTCCTATGGCTACACCTTC. Drawing the rest from reference TRBV19 and TRBJ1-2, the complete variable domain is DGGITQSPKYLFRKEGQNVTLSCEQNLNHDAMYWYRQDPGQGLRLIYYSQIVNDFQKGDIAEGYSVSREKKESFPLTVTSAQKNPTAFYLCASSGESYGYTFGSGTRLTVV.

The gene calls are TRBV3-1 (or the pseudogene TRBV3-2) and TRBJ1-4, with no clear D. This CDR3 region has 15 residues. Germline V gives CDR1 LGHDT, CDR2 YNNKEL (reference sequence). V was clipped by 0 bases and J by 7 bases, with 12 bases between them. The CDR3 region is CASSQDWGGSEKLFF. The CDR3 DNA reads as TGTGCCAGCAGCCAAGACTGGGGAGGTAGTGAAAAACTGTTTTTT.

The chain has TRBV4-1 and TRBJ2-7; 11 bases are shared with TRBD2. The CDR3 totals 15 residues. After removal of 4 bases from V and 2 bases from J, the junction contained 4 bases not matched to a gene. The V gene's germline CDR1 is MGHRA and CDR2 YSYEKL. As DNA, the CDR3 is TGCGCCAGCAGCCCTGTAGCGGGAGGGGCCTACGAGCAGTACTTC. Its protein is CASSPVAGGAYEQYF.

The gene calls are TRBV28 and TRBJ1-2, with 7 bases lining up with TRBD1. This CDR3 comprises 14 residues. V trimming: 8 bases; J trimming: 2 bases; junction bases outside the gene matches: 8. From germline, CDR1 is MDHEN and CDR2 SYDVKM. CDR3 bases: TGTGCCAGCTCGACAGGGTCTGCGAACTATGGCTACACCTTC. Translating gives CASSTGSANYGYTF.

This sequence joins TRBV7-3 and TRBJ2-4; TRBD1 agrees at 7 bases. Germline V gives CDR1 SGHTA, CDR2 FQGTGA. The CDR3 has 13 residues. V lost 5 bases and J lost 6; bases outside the gene matches: 4. The CDR3 is CASSETGSNIQYF. The CDR3 DNA is TGTGCCAGCAGCGAGACAGGGTCAAACATTCAGTACTTC. Full variable domain (rest looked up from reference TRBV7-3 and TRBJ2-4): GAGVSQTPSNKVTEKGKYVELRCDPISGHTALYWYRQSLGQGPEFLIYFQGTGAADDSGLPNDRFFAVRPEGSVSTLKIQRTERGDSAVYLCASSETGSNIQYFGAGTRLSVL.

CDR3 sequence (DNA): TGTGCCATCACTACCGGGGCAGGGGGGAATGAGCAGTTCTTC. Translating it yields CAITTGAGGNEQFF. The chain joins TRBV10-3 to TRBJ2-1, with a tentative D call TRBD1 (7 bases). The V and J ends lost 7 bases and 7 bases respectively, with 17 bases between them. The CDR3 length is 14 residues. From germline, CDR1 is ENHRY and CDR2 SYGVKD.

The rearrangement joins TRBV3-1 (or the pseudogene TRBV3-2) to TRBJ2-7; weak D call: TRBD2 (6 bases). The CDR3 covers 12 residues. Trimming cost V 3 bases and J 4 bases, with 7 bases left between them. CDR1 is LGHDT and CDR2 is YNNKEL in the germline V gene (reference sequence). The CDR3 sequence is CASSQEGYEQYF. The CDR3 DNA reads as TGTGCCAGCAGCCAGGAGGGGTACGAGCAGTACTTC.

The genes are TRBV19 and TRBJ2-2; D is possibly TRBD2 (5 bases). V was shortened by 1 base and J by 7 bases, with 10 bases between the two germline ends. Germline CDR1 reads LNHDA; CDR2 reads SQIVND (reference sequence). The length of the CDR3 is 14 residues. The CDR3 region is CASSIGLGGGELFF. CDR3 nucleotide sequence: TGTGCCAGTAGTATAGGACTCGGAGGCGGGGAGCTGTTTTTT. The variable domain in full, with the rest retrieved from reference TRBV19 and TRBJ2-2, is DGGITQSPKYLFRKEGQNVTLSCEQNLNHDAMYWYRQDPGQGLRLIYYSQIVNDFQKGDIAEGYSVSREKKESFPLTVTSAQKNPTAFYLCASSIGLGGGELFFGEGSRLTVL.

The V call is TRBV30, the J call TRBJ1-2; no firm D call. This CDR3 spans 13 amino acids. Germline lookup yields CDR1 GTSNPN and CDR2 SVGIG (reference sequence). V shed 2 bases and J shed 8 bases, with 15 bases lying between them. CDR3 protein: CAWSSDSRRGYTF. The DNA of the CDR3 is TGTGCCTGGAGTTCGGATTCCCGGCGGGGCTACACCTTC.

The chain is built from TRBV28 and TRBJ1-1, with 7 positions matching TRBD1. The V and J ends lost 6 bases and 2 bases, in that order; junction bases with no gene match: 6. The germline gives CDR1 MDHEN, CDR2 SYDVKM. CDR3 length: 14 amino acids. CDR3 sequence: CASRKQGFNTEAFF. CDR3 nucleotide sequence: TGTGCCAGCAGAAAACAGGGGTTTAACACTGAAGCTTTCTTT.

The chain links TRBV21-1 to TRBJ2-7; the table's D call of TRBD1 was not tested on the DNA. TRBV21-1 is labeled a pseudogene. The CDR3 spans 19 residues. CDR3 residues: CASSTPQPFRTGGYGEQYF. The CDR3 DNA reads as TGTGCCAGCAGCACACCCCAACCCTTTAGGACAGGGGGCTATGGCGAGCAGTACTTC.

V is TRBV20-1 and J is TRBJ1-5; D is unresolved. CDR3 size: 12 residues. The V end lost 3 bases, the J end lost 5 bases, and 8 bases lay between the germline ends. CDR1 and CDR2 (germline): DFQATT, SNEGSKA (reference sequence). For the CDR3, the DNA is TGCAGTGCTAGTCCCCCCGATCAGCCCCAGCATTTT. It is translated as CSASPPDQPQHF.

The gene calls are TRBV30 and TRBJ2-1, with no clear D. From germline, CDR1 is GTSNPN and CDR2 SVGIG (reference sequence). The CDR3 covers 11 residues. Trimming removed 0 bases at V and 12 bases at J, with 9 bases between. CDR3 in amino acids: CAWSVPRWQFF. CDR3 coding DNA: TGTGCCTGGAGTGTACCTAGGTGGCAGTTCTTC.

This clone was found once. This chain uses TRBV9 with TRBJ1-1; perhaps TRBD1 as D (6 bases). Between the trimmed V and J ends, which lost 0 bases and 6 bases, there was a span of 15 bases. Per germline, CDR1 SGDLS and CDR2 YYNGEE. There are 15 residues in the CDR3. CDR3 sequence (DNA): TGTGCCAGCAGCGTAGGGGCAGGGGCGGGCTCTGAAGCTTTCTTT. Translation: CASSVGAGAGSEAFF.

This chain joins TRBV4-2 and TRBJ2-6; no definite D call. Per the germline V gene, CDR1 is LGHNA and CDR2 is YNFKEQ. This CDR3 has 17 residues. Trimming cost V 1 base and J 0 bases, with 10 bases left between them. CDR3 nucleotides: TGTGCCAGCAGCCAAGTCACTCTTAGCTCTGGGGCCAACGTCCTGACTTTC. As protein: CASSQVTLSSGANVLTF.

The chain carries TRBV10-3 and TRBJ1-4; TRBD1 aligns across 7 bases. V was clipped by 6 bases and J by 2 bases; unmatched bases: 6. This CDR3 comprises 15 residues. CDR1 is ENHRY, CDR2 SYGVKD, per germline. The CDR3 nucleotides read TGTGCCATCAGGCGAGACAGGGACACTAATGAAAAACTGTTTTTT. Protein: CAIRRDRDTNEKLFF.

In this sample, this clone turned up a few times. The chain couples TRBV7-3 to TRBJ2-3, with TRBD1 as a possible D gene (6 bases). The CDR3 length is 15 residues. CDR1 is SGHTA, CDR2 FQGTGA, per germline. With 4 bases removed from V and 6 bases from J, the gap between germline ends came to 17 bases. The CDR3 DNA follows: TGTGCCAGCAGCTCGGGACAACTTGGGGCGGATACGCAGTATTTT. Translation: CASSSGQLGADTQYF.

The chain employs TRBV7-3 and TRBJ2-1; 16 positions agree with TRBD2. The CDR3 loop spans 21 amino acids. Trimming took 4 bases from V and 1 from J; bases not matched to a gene: 13. CDR1 is SGHTA, CDR2 FQGTGA, per germline. CDR3 in amino acids: CASSSPRLGTSGGASYNEQFF. The DNA for the CDR3 is TGTGCCAGCAGCTCACCGCGTTTGGGGACTAGCGGGGGGGCATCCTACAATGAGCAGTTCTTC. The whole variable domain, remainder taken from reference TRBV7-3 and TRBJ2-1, is GAGVSQTPSNKVTEKGKYVELRCDPISGHTALYWYRQSLGQGPEFLIYFQGTGAADDSGLPNDRFFAVRPEGSVSTLKIQRTERGDSAVYLCASSSPRLGTSGGASYNEQFFGPGTRLTVL.

The genes are TRBV3-1 (or the pseudogene TRBV3-2) and TRBJ1-1; 8 bases fit TRBD1. The V gene end was trimmed by 4 bases and the J gene end by 6 bases; junction bases not matched to a gene: 4. The CDR3 extends over 13 amino acids. Germline lookup yields CDR1 LGHDT and CDR2 YNNKEL (reference sequence). CDR3 sequence (DNA): TGTGCCAGCAGCCTACAGGACAGGGCTGAAGCTTTCTTT. Translated, it gives CASSLQDRAEAFF.

The chain has TRBV19 and TRBJ1-1; 9 positions agree with TRBD1. Trimming cost V 3 bases and J 7 bases; bases outside gene matches: 3. This CDR3 is 13 amino acids long. Germline V gene lookup returns CDR1 LNHDA and CDR2 SQIVND (reference sequence). The CDR3 DNA follows: TGTGCCAGTAGTATCACAGGGGGCGGTGAAGCTTTCTTT. It yields the protein CASSITGGGEAFF. Full variable domain (missing parts from reference TRBV19 and TRBJ1-1): DGGITQSPKYLFRKEGQNVTLSCEQNLNHDAMYWYRQDPGQGLRLIYYSQIVNDFQKGDIAEGYSVSREKKESFPLTVTSAQKNPTAFYLCASSITGGGEAFFGQGTRLTVV.

The chain employs TRBV11-2 and TRBJ2-5; 7 bases are shared with TRBD2. The J segment lost 5 bases and the V segment lost 3 bases, leaving 9 bases of the junction unmatched. Per germline, CDR1 SGHAT and CDR2 FQNNGV. The CDR3 is 15 amino acids. DNA of the CDR3: TGTGCCAGCAGCTTTACTACGGGAGGAGAGGAGACCCAGTACTTC. It translates to CASSFTTGGEETQYF.

This clone came up once. This chain connects TRBV6-6 to TRBJ2-2; 11 bases fit TRBD1. The V segment lost 5 bases and the J segment 7 bases; nucleotides outside the gene matches: 12. Germline lookup yields CDR1 MNHNY and CDR2 SVGAGI (reference sequence). The CDR3 sequence is 17 residues long. The CDR3 coding sequence is TGTGCCAGCAGTCATTGGACAGGGGGCGCATCCGGCGGGGAGCTGTTTTTT. It codes for CASSHWTGGASGGELFF.

This clone was counted once. The chain has TRBV7-9 and TRBJ2-5, with TRBD1 as a possible D gene (5 bases). V was shortened by 5 bases and J by 1 base, with 11 bases between the two germline ends. The CDR3 consists of 14 residues. Germline values: CDR1 SEHNR, CDR2 FQNEAQ (reference sequence). The CDR3 region is CASSRRQPQETQYF. The CDR3 DNA reads as TGTGCCAGCAGCCGTCGACAGCCCCAAGAGACCCAGTACTTC.

The rearrangement uses TRBV16 and TRBJ1-5, with D tentatively TRBD1 (6 bases). CDR3 length: 16 residues. Per the germline V gene, CDR1 is KGHSY and CDR2 is FQNENV. Trimming stripped 1 base from V and 0 bases from J, with 10 bases between. CDR3 in amino acids: CASSQWHRDSNQPQHF. CDR3 nucleotides: TGTGCCAGCAGCCAATGGCACAGGGATAGCAATCAGCCCCAGCATTTT.

The rearrangement uses TRBV5-5 and TRBJ2-7, with D tentatively TRBD1 (5 bases). This CDR3 contains 16 residues. V lost 1 base, J lost 2 bases, and 16 bases lay in between. Germline loops: CDR1 SGHKS, CDR2 YYEKEE (reference sequence). The CDR3 region has the DNA TGTGCCAGCAGCTTGTGGGTGGCAGGGTCCACCTACGAGCAGTACTTC. This translates into CASSLWVAGSTYEQYF.

This clone has more than one count but fewer than ten. The V call is TRBV9, the J call TRBJ2-7; 11 bases fit TRBD2. The CDR3 contains 14 residues. The trim removed 1 base at V and 6 bases at J, leaving 3 bases unmatched. Germline V lookup: CDR1 SGDLS, CDR2 YYNGEE. The CDR3: CASSVSTSGSEQYF. The DNA of the CDR3 is TGTGCCAGCAGCGTATCCACTAGCGGGAGCGAGCAGTACTTC.

This clone was detected a few times. The chain links TRBV11-2 to TRBJ2-2; TRBD1 aligns across 8 bases. The J segment lost 6 bases and the V segment lost 5 bases, leaving 8 bases of the junction unmatched. Looked up from germline, CDR1 is SGHAT and CDR2 is FQNNGV. The CDR3 length is 15 residues. CDR3 coding DNA: TGTGCCAGCAGCCCGGACAGGGTCGAGTCCGGGGAGCTGTTTTTT. Translation gives CASSPDRVESGELFF.

The V and J genes are TRBV3-1 (or the pseudogene TRBV3-2) and TRBJ2-3; D perhaps matches TRBD1 (5 bases). Germline CDR1 reads LGHDT; CDR2 reads YNNKEL (reference sequence). This CDR3 is built from 14 residues. Between the trimmed V and J ends, which lost 4 bases and 3 bases, there was a span of 11 bases. CDR3 in DNA: TGTGCCAGCAGCCTGATAGCAGGGACAGATACGCAGTATTTT. Amino acid sequence: CASSLIAGTDTQYF.